Here is one T cell receptor beta chain with its context. The entry originates in a study of blood T cell repertoires in COVID-19. Across the whole study: T cells, B-cell-depleted T cells, or PBMCs supplied cDNA or gDNA.

In the original processing: Reference gene primer amplification gave nucleated cell count estimates. Profiling relied on immunoSEQ multiplex PCR, and the TCRdb table lists in-frame clones only, not all of them. V, J and clone size reflect that table, while D and trimming were determined from the DNA. The table includes approximately 240,000 clones, roughly 82% detected once. The clonotype originates from a woman aged 80 or older with active or convalescent COVID-19. Sequenced: peripheral blood.

CDR3 DNA sequence: TGTGCCAGCAGCGTAATGTCTAGCGGCATAAACACCGGGGAGCTGTTTTTT. Amino acids: CASSVMSSGINTGELFF. The chain is built from TRBV9 and TRBJ2-2; 7 bases match TRBD2. The ends lost 1 base at V and 2 bases at J; junction bases unmatched: 8. This CDR3 is built from 17 residues. The V gene's germline CDR1 is SGDLS and CDR2 YYNGEE.